This is a list of T cell receptor beta chains from one sample in a study of cytomegalovirus exposure and HLA in healthy donors. Only in-frame clones appear in the TCRdb table, and some are missing; sequencing was by immunoSEQ multiplex PCR. The data hold roughly 250,000 clones, with about 83% observed a single time. Sequencing was performed on PBMCs. The receptor set was obtained from a man younger than 35 in good health and CMV-seronegative. Each CDR3 is given with its conserved first and last residue. The order of the fields is V gene, clone size, J gene, D gene, CDR3 protein, CDR3 DNA. The D gene is left open where the match is weak. For some rows the clone size is stated as once, few or many, or as a class when expanded; others skip it.

>TRBV9|-|TRBJ1-1|-
CASSSRTEGNSEAFF
TGTGCCAGCAGCTCACGGACAGAAGGTAACTCCGAAGCTTTCTTT
>TRBV4-3|-|TRBJ1-1|TRBD1
CASSQEPGTAAFF
TGCGCCAGCAGCCAAGAGCCGGGGACAGCAGCTTTCTTT
>TRBV10-3|-|TRBJ2-1|TRBD2
CAISPGGAGDNEQFF
TGTGCCATCAGCCCCGGGGGGGCAGGGGACAATGAGCAGTTCTTC
>TRBV9|-|TRBJ1-3|-
CASSANDAIGKGNTIYF
TGTGCCAGCAGCGCAAACGACGCCATCGGGAAAGGAAACACCATATATTTT
>TRBV19|-|TRBJ1-5|-
CAGKGGAITHQPQHF
TGTGCCGGGAAAGGGGGGGCAATAACCCATCAGCCCCAGCATTTT
>TRBV4-3|-|TRBJ2-1|TRBD2
CASSQSRLAGLEQFF
TGCGCCAGCAGCCAATCCCGGCTAGCGGGGTTGGAGCAGTTCTTC
>TRBV2|-|TRBJ1-4|-
CASSLPPGAEKLFF
TGTGCCAGCAGTCTCCCGCCAGGCGCCGAAAAACTGTTTTTT
>TRBV19|once|TRBJ2-5|-
CASSIGGAGPQYF
TGTGCCAGTAGTATAGGTGGGGCTGGACCCCAGTACTTC
>TRBV18|-|TRBJ1-4|-
CASSPQQETNEKLFF
TGTGCCAGCTCACCACAACAGGAAACTAATGAAAAACTGTTTTTT
>TRBV23-1|-|TRBJ1-5|-
CASSHSRDQPQHF
TGCGCCAGCAGTCATTCCCGGGATCAGCCCCAGCATTTT
>TRBV28|-|TRBJ2-1|-
CASRSPGDTVNEQFF
TGTGCCAGCAGATCACCAGGGGACACCGTCAATGAGCAGTTCTTC
>TRBV25-1|-|TRBJ1-5|-
CASSKGDRSLVDQPQHF
TGTGCCAGCAGTAAGGGGGACCGGTCCCTCGTCGATCAGCCCCAGCATTTT
>TRBV4-3|-|TRBJ1-1|-
CASSQGLESRTEAFF
TGCGCCAGCAGCCAAGGTTTGGAGAGTCGGACTGAAGCTTTCTTT
>TRBV6-5|-|TRBJ2-7|TRBD2
CASSYSLAGGSYEQYF
TGTGCCAGCAGTTACTCGCTAGCGGGAGGATCCTACGAGCAGTACTTC
>TRBV7-2|few|TRBJ2-5|TRBD2
CASSLRRGGQETQYF
TGTGCCAGCAGCCTCCGTCGGGGGGGCCAAGAGACCCAGTACTTC
>TRBV7-9|-|TRBJ2-2|-
CASTITGELFF
TGTGCCAGCACCATCACCGGGGAGCTGTTTTTT